This T cell receptor beta chain was sequenced for a study of blood T cells in healthy people across ages. Study-level points and caveats: Expanded clonotype changes were possibly confounded by unknown donor CMV status. Observed TCR beta diversity showed a strong correlation with the percentage of naive T cells as measured by flow cytometry.

Isolating PBMCs gave at least 6 million of these cells per sample. V was cut by 0 bases and J by 10 bases, with 19 bases left in between. The CDR3 is 15 residues long. Germline V gene sequence: CDR1 SQVTM, CDR2 ANQGSEA. A second 7 to 11 cycle PCR used barcoded and J-beta primers. MiXCR was run by TCRdb on the 5' RACE reads, yielding one entry per CDR3 protein. The sample has 1.4 million to 1.5 million distinct CDR3 sequences, approximately 38% seen once. In its sample, this clonotype was seen a few times. Its antigen is as yet unknown. The chain links TRBV29-1 to TRBJ2-1; D is tentatively TRBD1 or TRBD2 (6 bases each). This TCR was sampled from a woman aged 18-30 years in good health. The material sequenced was blood. This CDR3 is CSVEDLNGGSLEQFF. CDR3 nucleotides: TGCAGCGTTGAAGATCTCAACGGGGGCTCACTGGAGCAGTTCTTC.